This T cell receptor beta chain was identified during a study of neoadjuvant nivolumab and ipilimumab in lung cancer. Study observations and caveats: Blood richness before therapy tracked richness in tumors resected after neoadjuvant therapy. From pretherapy to surgery, tumor richness and clonality rose with dual therapy.

On this clone itself: Its antigen is still unknown.

TCRdb's table, derived via immunoSEQ multiplex PCR, lists solely in-frame clones and lacks some. The sample yields some 29,000 clones, 83% seen once. CDR3 length: 15 residues. V trimming: 4 bases; J trimming: 5 bases; junction bases outside the gene matches: 5. In germline, CDR1 is SGHNT, CDR2 YYREEE (reference sequence). The sequence was collected from an adult with non-small cell lung cancer. The rearrangement joins TRBV5-4 to TRBJ2-2, with 10 bases fitting TRBD1. The material sequenced was tumor tissue, taken after neoadjuvant nivolumab, alone or with ipilimumab, at or shortly before surgery. CDR3 in amino acids: CASSLDRGRTGELFF. The CDR3 bases are TGTGCCAGCAGCCTTGACAGGGGGCGGACCGGGGAGCTGTTTTTT.